This T cell receptor (beta chain) came from a study of identical twins. Notes on the study in general: Diverse VJ usage suggested most zero-insertion clonotypes were not invariant T cells.

A note on this clonotype: Its target is not known.

Each CDR3 protein is one row after TCRdb ran MiXCR on the 5' RACE reads. The data contain about 730,000 distinct CDR3 sequences, 21% of them singletons. Germline V lookup: CDR1 SGHKS, CDR2 YYEKEE (reference sequence). Unmatched junction bases numbered 7, after V lost 2 bases and J lost 6 bases. The CDR3 sequence is 17 residues long. The same data also contributed to another study, on T cells expressing NK-cell markers. That work contributes: Where several donors were concerned, these clonotypes also led the CD3+CD56-NKG2C+ fraction.

Sample: PBMCs. The rearrangement uses TRBV5-5 and TRBJ2-1; 14 positions match TRBD2. The source of this sequence is a woman younger than 35 in good health. The chain's CDR3 is CASSFFKTSGGANEQFF. The CDR3 region has the DNA TGTGCCAGCAGCTTTTTTAAGACTAGCGGGGGGGCCAATGAGCAGTTCTTC.